This T cell receptor (beta chain) is drawn from a study of shared clonotypes between healthy human individuals. CD45RO negativity and positive selection for CCR7 defined naive CD8 cells, a population that excluded terminally differentiated effector memory CD45RA+ cells. Data came from immunoSEQ multiplex PCR; TCRdb stores just in-frame clones and leaves some out. The sample holds millions of clones, 85% to 95% seen once. The sample taken for sequencing was naive CD8+ T cells from PBMCs. The receptor was derived from a man aged 18 to 30 in good health. Some clones in this sample may be carry-over from other donors' samples.

CDR3 coding DNA: TGTGCCAGCAGCGTAGGGGGAACGACCACTGAAGCTTTCTTT. Encoded protein: CASSVGGTTTEAFF. This sequence joins TRBV9 and TRBJ1-1; D gene unclear. In germline, CDR1 is SGDLS, CDR2 YYNGEE. V lost 0 bases, J lost 4 bases, and 10 bases lay in between. The CDR3 covers 14 residues.